The 32 T cell receptor beta chains below all came from one sample that was sequenced in a study of Graves' ophthalmopathy and Graves' hyperthyroidism. Amplification from RNA transcripts yielded the TCR beta CDR3 regions. Second-round multiplex PCR came after a first-round RT-PCR that employed HTBI primers. MiXCR, applied by TCRdb to the multiplex PCR reads, yields one record per CDR3 protein. The table lists over a million distinct CDR3 sequences, 35% to 45% of them singletons. Sequenced: peripheral blood or thyroid tissue (not recorded which). The receptors were gathered from an adult man with Graves' hyperthyroidism.

The genes are TRBV9 and TRBJ1-1, with 9 positions matching TRBD1. V was pared by 4 bases and J by 4 bases, with 11 bases of the junction left unmatched. This CDR3 spans 16 amino acids. Germline CDR1 is SGDLS and CDR2 is YYNGEE. The CDR3 sequence is CASSRLQGAGGTEAFF. CDR3 DNA: TGTGCCAGCAGCCGACTACAGGGGGCAGGAGGCACTGAAGCTTTCTTT.

Notes on this clonotype: One base away lies a much larger clone, so this may be a sequencing read error. V gene TRBV6-2 or TRBV6-3 combines with J gene TRBJ2-2, with D possibly TRBD2 on 5 matching bases. The CDR3 extends over 13 amino acids. Germline-derived CDR1 and CDR2 are MNHEY and SVGEGT. V gave up 8 bases and J gave up 4 bases, with 11 bases separating them. CDR3 nucleotides: TGTGCCAGCCGAACACGGGGCACCGGGGAGCTGTTTTTT. Translation gives CASRTRGTGELFF.

J is TRBJ2-7 and V is TRBV19, with D possibly TRBD1 on 6 matching bases. Germline V CDR1 and CDR2: LNHDA, SQIVND (reference sequence). Trimming removed 8 bases at V and 4 bases at J, with 15 bases between. The CDR3 is 13 residues long. CDR3 DNA: TGTGCCAGTTACGGGACAAGGGGGTACGAGCAGTACTTC. Amino acids: CASYGTRGYEQYF.

This chain uses TRBV30 with TRBJ1-2, with 8 positions matching TRBD1. This CDR3 region has 13 residues. Germline V gives CDR1 GTSNPN, CDR2 SVGIG (reference sequence). V trimming: 1 base; J trimming: 4 bases; junction bases outside the gene matches: 2. CDR3 DNA sequence: TGTGCCTGGAGTGACGACAGGGGCTATGGCTACACCTTC. Amino acids: CAWSDDRGYGYTF.

This clonotype was seen ten or more times. The chain has TRBV12-3 or TRBV12-4 and TRBJ2-5, with 11 bases identical to TRBD2. Trimming at V came to 6 bases and at J to 8 bases, leaving 11 bases not matched to a gene. The length of the CDR3 is 15 residues. The CDR3 sequence is CASSLTSGTSGTQYF. The CDR3, as DNA: TGTGCCAGCAGCCTAACCTCCGGGACTAGCGGAACCCAGTACTTC.

The rearrangement joins TRBV19 to TRBJ2-3; maybe TRBD2 (6 bases). V was clipped by 8 bases and J by 4 bases, with 7 bases between them. Germline V CDR1 and CDR2: LNHDA, SQIVND (reference sequence). The CDR3 has 11 amino acids. In DNA, the CDR3 is TGTGCCAGTGGGACTTCAGATACGCAGTATTTT. It codes for CASGTSDTQYF. Supplemented by reference TRBV19 and TRBJ2-3, the full variable domain reads DGGITQSPKYLFRKEGQNVTLSCEQNLNHDAMYWYRQDPGQGLRLIYYSQIVNDFQKGDIAEGYSVSREKKESFPLTVTSAQKNPTAFYLCASGTSDTQYFGPGTRLTVL.

This clonotype was detected ten times or more. The rearrangement uses TRBV29-1 and TRBJ1-1; no firm D call. The CDR3 has 12 residues. Trimming removed 7 bases from V and 7 bases from J, with 16 bases in between. The germline CDR1 and CDR2 sequences are SQVTM and ANQGSEA. The CDR3 region is CSAAAHTGEAFF. CDR3 DNA sequence: TGCAGCGCTGCGGCCCATACCGGTGAAGCTTTCTTT. Together with reference TRBV29-1 and TRBJ1-1, the CDR3 gives the full variable domain: SAVISQKPSRDICQRGTSLTIQCQVDSQVTMMFWYRQQPGQSLTLIATANQGSEATYESGFVIDKFPISRPNLTFSTLTVSNMSPEDSSIYLCSAAAHTGEAFFGQGTRLTVV.

This clonotype was seen more than once but under ten times. The chain has TRBV24-1 and TRBJ2-7; TRBD1 matches 10 bases. V lost 5 bases and J lost 7; bases outside the gene matches: 10. The CDR3 runs to 15 residues. Germline V gene data show CDR1 as KGHDR and CDR2 as SFDVKD. CDR3 sequence (DNA): TGTGCCACCAGTGGCAGGGGACAGGGGAACGGTGAGCAGTACTTC. This gives the protein CATSGRGQGNGEQYF.

CDR3 in DNA: TGTGCCAGCAGCTCGCTGACCGGGTTCTGGAACACTGAAGCTTTCTTT. It translates to CASSSLTGFWNTEAFF. This rearrangement joins TRBV7-6 to TRBJ1-1; D unclear. CDR3 length: 16 residues. Looked up from germline, CDR1 is SGHVS and CDR2 is FNYEAQ. V was cut by 4 bases and J by 1 base, with 16 bases left in between.

The chain employs TRBV7-9 and TRBJ2-7; TRBD1 matches 9 bases. Germline V gene data show CDR1 as SEHNR and CDR2 as FQNEAQ (reference sequence). This CDR3 is 16 amino acids long. J was trimmed by 2 bases and V by 0 bases; bases with no gene match: 5. The CDR3 loop is CASSLARGQGTYEQYF. CDR3 in DNA: TGTGCCAGCAGCTTAGCTCGGGGACAGGGTACCTACGAGCAGTACTTC.

With regard to this clonotype: The junction and the germline gene differ at one end; a read error may be behind it. CDR3 bases: TGTGCCGGCAGTGAATACGGACTCTATGGCTACACCTTC. The encoded protein is CAGSEYGLYGYTF. J is TRBJ1-2 and V is TRBV25-1; D unclear. From germline, CDR1 is MGHDK and CDR2 SYGVNS. This CDR3 contains 13 residues.

The V and J genes are TRBV20-1 and TRBJ2-3, with TRBD2 matching over 12 bases. The V segment lost 0 bases and the J segment 4 bases; nucleotides outside the gene matches: 8. Germline V gene data show CDR1 as DFQATT and CDR2 as SNEGSKA (reference sequence). The CDR3 extends over 17 amino acids. CDR3 amino acids: CSARDRRLAGVPDTQYF. The CDR3 DNA sequence: TGCAGTGCTAGAGATCGCCGACTAGCGGGAGTTCCAGATACGCAGTATTTT.

This clonotype was seen at least ten times. The chain has TRBV5-6 and TRBJ2-5; TRBD1 matches 11 bases. Unmatched junction bases numbered 4, after V lost 3 bases and J lost 3 bases. This CDR3 has 15 residues. Germline V CDR1 and CDR2: SGHDT, YYEEEE. CDR3 nucleotides: TGTGCCAGCAGCTCGGCGGGACAGGGGGAAGAGACCCAGTACTTC. It encodes CASSSAGQGEETQYF.

The V call is TRBV29-1, the J call TRBJ2-7, with 9 bases aligning to TRBD2. The V gene end was trimmed by 4 bases and the J gene end by 3 bases; junction bases not matched to a gene: 4. The CDR3 contains 13 residues. The germline gives CDR1 SQVTM, CDR2 ANQGSEA. The CDR3 protein is CSVGTSDNYEQYF. The CDR3 nucleotides are TGCAGCGTTGGGACTAGCGACAACTACGAGCAGTACTTC.

In this sample, this clonotype turned up many times. The J gene is TRBJ1-2, the V gene TRBV24-1, with 7 bases that match TRBD1. The CDR3 contains 13 residues. V lost 5 bases to trimming and J lost 5 bases; unmatched junction nucleotides: 4. Per germline, CDR1 KGHDR and CDR2 SFDVKD. The CDR3 here is CATSARQGYGYTF. CDR3 bases: TGTGCCACCAGTGCGAGACAGGGTTATGGCTACACCTTC.

The chain uses TRBV11-2 and TRBJ2-2; D unclear. V dropped 2 bases and J dropped 7 bases, with 11 bases sitting between them. CDR3 length: 14 residues. The V gene's germline CDR1 is SGHAT and CDR2 FQNNGV. CDR3 in DNA: TGTGCCAGCAGCTTAAACCGACAAGGCGGGGAGCTGTTTTTT. This encodes CASSLNRQGGELFF.

This clonotype was recorded many times. J is TRBJ2-5 and V is TRBV7-2; 10 bases fit TRBD2. The CDR3 loop spans 14 amino acids. V shed 5 bases and J 5 bases; nucleotides not matched to a gene: 5. Germline V gene data show CDR1 as SGHTA and CDR2 as FQGNSA. The CDR3 sequence is CASSRSGGLETQYF. CDR3 DNA sequence: TGTGCCAGCAGCCGTAGCGGGGGGCTGGAGACCCAGTACTTC.

The gene calls are TRBV10-3 and TRBJ1-1; the match to TRBD1 covers 7 bases. There are 13 residues in the CDR3. The V gene's germline CDR1 is ENHRY and CDR2 SYGVKD. V gave up 6 bases and J gave up 2 bases; unmatched junction bases: 3. CDR3 DNA: TGTGCCATCAGGGGGACAGCCAACACTGAAGCTTTCTTT. Translating it yields CAIRGTANTEAFF.

With regard to this clonotype: This may stem from a read error, because a much larger clone lies one nucleotide away. V usage is TRBV2 and J usage is TRBJ1-5; no clear D gene. The CDR3 is 13 residues long. The ends were cut back, 7 bases at V and 5 bases at J, with 12 bases in the middle. Germline lookup yields CDR1 SNHLY and CDR2 FYNNEI. This CDR3 is CASTTGFDQPQHF. Written as DNA, the CDR3 is TGTGCCAGCACAACGGGTTTTGATCAGCCCCAGCATTTT. Drawing the rest from reference TRBV2 and TRBJ1-5, the complete variable domain is EPEVTQTPSHQVTQMGQEVILRCVPISNHLYFYWYRQILGQKVEFLVSFYNNEISEKSEIFDDQFSVERPDGSNFTLKIRSTKLEDSAMYFCASTTGFDQPQHFGDGTRLSIL.

For this clonotype: Sequence at one end of the junction differs from germline and may be a read error. The chain joins TRBV7-9 to TRBJ2-7; D is perhaps TRBD1 or TRBD2 (7 bases each). Germline V gene data show CDR1 as SEHNR and CDR2 as FQNEAQ (reference sequence). The CDR3 consists of 15 residues. Here the CDR3 DNA reads TGCGCCAGCAGCCAACTAACAGGGGAGGGGTACGAGCAGTACTTC. Amino acids: CASSQLTGEGYEQYF.

There are many counts of this clonotype. This rearrangement joins TRBV15 to TRBJ2-7; D might be TRBD2 (6 bases). This CDR3 comprises 14 residues. Germline CDR1 reads LNHNV; CDR2 reads YYDKDF (reference sequence). V dropped 0 bases and J dropped 3 bases, with 9 bases sitting between them. Written as DNA, the CDR3 is TGTGCCACCAGCAGAGAACTAGCCGGCTACGAGCAGTACTTC. Amino acid sequence: CATSRELAGYEQYF.

The chain has TRBV20-1 and TRBJ1-2, with D maybe TRBD1 (5 bases). This CDR3 contains 14 residues. CDR1 is DFQATT and CDR2 is SNEGSKA in the germline V gene (reference sequence). V gave up 4 bases and J gave up 0 bases, with 12 bases separating them. The CDR3 sequence is CSATLGATNYGYTF. CDR3 bases: TGCAGTGCTACCCTAGGGGCCACTAACTATGGCTACACCTTC.

This clonotype showed up many times. The chain combines TRBV19 with TRBJ1-2; D call uncertain. The V end was cut by 5 bases, the J end by 7 bases, with 14 bases between. The CDR3 spans 13 residues. Germline assignment: CDR1 LNHDA and CDR2 SQIVND (reference sequence). CDR3 sequence: CASSPRAGFGYTF. The CDR3 nucleotides are TGTGCCAGTAGTCCCCGTGCTGGGTTTGGCTACACCTTC.

This clonotype has a count of ten or more. The chain joins TRBV7-8 to TRBJ1-6; weak D call: TRBD1 (6 bases). In germline, CDR1 is SGHVS, CDR2 FQNEAQ. Trimming took off 3 bases at V and 0 bases at J, with 15 bases between the two ends. This CDR3 comprises 18 residues. CDR3 amino acids: CASSFRTQGSSYNSPLHF. CDR3 sequence (DNA): TGTGCCAGCAGCTTCCGGACTCAGGGGAGCTCCTATAATTCACCCCTCCACTTT.

This clonotype was seen repeatedly, ten times or more. The gene calls are TRBV30 and TRBJ1-2; the D gene is possibly TRBD1 (6 bases). The germline gives CDR1 GTSNPN, CDR2 SVGIG (reference sequence). The CDR3 is 12 amino acids. Trimming took off 4 bases at V and 6 bases at J, with 12 bases between the two ends. CDR3 nucleotide sequence: TGTGCCTGGATCGCCAACAGGGATGGCTACACCTTC. It codes for CAWIANRDGYTF.

Many counts were recorded for this clonotype. At one end, the junction sequence differs from germline, possibly due to a read error. The chain employs TRBV2 and TRBJ2-5; the match to TRBD1 covers 9 bases. This CDR3 contains 15 residues. In germline, CDR1 is SNHLY, CDR2 FYNNEI. DNA for the CDR3: TGTGCCAGCACTGAAGGGGGGACAGGGCAAGAGACCCAGTACTTC. Translation gives CASTEGGTGQETQYF.

This clonotype was detected a few times. This chain connects TRBV2 to TRBJ2-7; no firm D call. The CDR3 extends over 14 amino acids. Trimming took 5 bases from V and 2 from J, leaving 13 bases between them. Looked up from germline, CDR1 is SNHLY and CDR2 is FYNNEI. This chain's CDR3 is CASSYFGPTYEQYF. The CDR3 DNA reads as TGTGCCAGCAGTTACTTTGGCCCAACCTACGAGCAGTACTTC.

This clonotype came up a few times. The rearrangement uses TRBV24-1 and TRBJ2-7, with 8 nucleotides matching TRBD2. This CDR3 has 15 residues. Germline assignment: CDR1 KGHDR and CDR2 SFDVKD. V lost 3 bases, J lost 7 bases, and 10 bases stayed unmatched. The CDR3 sequence is CATSDATGLAGEQYF. The CDR3 bases are TGTGCCACCAGTGATGCGACCGGACTAGCCGGAGAGCAGTACTTC.

This clonotype was counted only a few times. The chain combines TRBV5-6 with TRBJ2-2; no reliable D call. V was trimmed by 0 bases and J by 8 bases, leaving 11 bases between them. The CDR3 totals 14 residues. Germline V lookup: CDR1 SGHDT, CDR2 YYEEEE. The CDR3 loop is CASSLGNILGELFF. The CDR3 DNA follows: TGTGCCAGCAGCTTGGGGAACATCCTAGGGGAGCTGTTTTTT.

A remark on this clonotype: A clone one base away is much larger, so this may be a read error. The J gene is TRBJ1-1, the V gene TRBV19; D gene uncertain. CDR1 and CDR2 from the germline V gene are LNHDA and SQIVND (reference sequence). The CDR3 is 11 residues long. Written as DNA, the CDR3 is TGTGTCAGTAGTAGCCAGTTTGAAGCTTTCTTT. Its translation is CVSSSQFEAFF.

A remark on this clonotype: The junction shows a germline mismatch at one end, possibly a read error. The chain employs TRBV6-6 and TRBJ1-1; TRBD1 matches 8 bases. This CDR3 spans 14 amino acids. The V gene's germline CDR1 is MNHNY and CDR2 SVGAGI (reference sequence). CDR3 sequence (DNA): TGTGTCAGCAGTGCAGGACAGGGAAACACTGAAGCTTTCTTT. Amino acids: CVSSAGQGNTEAFF.

This clonotype occurred a few times. V gene TRBV6-1 combines with J gene TRBJ1-1; no definite D call. The V gene's germline CDR1 is MNHNS and CDR2 SASEGT. The CDR3 is 13 amino acids. V shed 8 bases and J shed 4 bases, with 14 bases lying between them. CDR3 bases: TGTGCCAGCGATCCCGGGAAATTCACTGAAGCTTTCTTT. Translated: CASDPGKFTEAFF.